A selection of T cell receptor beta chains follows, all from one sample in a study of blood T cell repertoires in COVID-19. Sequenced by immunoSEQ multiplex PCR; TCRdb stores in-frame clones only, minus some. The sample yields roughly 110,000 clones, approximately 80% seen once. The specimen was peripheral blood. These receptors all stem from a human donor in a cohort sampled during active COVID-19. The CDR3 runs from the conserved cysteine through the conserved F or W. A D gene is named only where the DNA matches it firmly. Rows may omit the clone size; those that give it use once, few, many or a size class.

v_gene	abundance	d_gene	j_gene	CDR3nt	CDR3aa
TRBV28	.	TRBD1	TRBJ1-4	TGTGCCAGCAGTTCCCAGGACAGGGTGAATGAAAAACTGTTTTTT	CASSSQDRVNEKLFF
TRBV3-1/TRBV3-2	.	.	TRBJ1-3	TGTGCCAGCAGCCAAGATCCCGCGCACATATATTTT	CASSQDPAHIYF
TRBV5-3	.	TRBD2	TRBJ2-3	TGTGCCAGAAGCTTACCGGGACTAGCGGGAACCACAGATACGCAGTATTTT	CARSLPGLAGTTDTQYF
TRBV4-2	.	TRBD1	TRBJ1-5	TGTGCCAGCAGCCGAGGGACAGGGGTGGGCCAGCCCCAGCATTTT	CASSRGTGVGQPQHF
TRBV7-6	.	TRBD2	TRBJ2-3	TGTGCCAGCAGCCTCGGGGGGGGTGGCACAGATACGCAGTATTTT	CASSLGGGGTDTQYF
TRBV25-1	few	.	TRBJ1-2	TGTGCCAGCAGTGAAACCCTGACGGGAAACTATGGCTACACCTTC	CASSETLTGNYGYTF
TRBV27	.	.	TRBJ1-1	TGTGCCAGCAGTTCAGGATCCCCCACTGAAGCTTTCTTT	CASSSGSPTEAFF
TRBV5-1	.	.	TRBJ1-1	TGCGCCAGCAGCTTCCTACGACAGGCTGGAAATGAAGCTTTCTTT	CASSFLRQAGNEAFF
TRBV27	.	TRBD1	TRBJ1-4	TGTGCCAGCAAAGGCCCAGACCTGGACAGGGTTCGCGAAAAACTGTTTTTT	CASKGPDLDRVREKLFF
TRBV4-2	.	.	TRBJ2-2	TGTGCCAGCAGCCAAGATCTGGGGGCGCGGATCGGGGAGCTGTTTTTT	CASSQDLGARIGELFF
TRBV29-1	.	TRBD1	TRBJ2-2	TGCAGCGTTGAACCAAGGACAGGCGGGGAGCTGTTTTTT	CSVEPRTGGELFF
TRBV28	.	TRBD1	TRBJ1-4	TGTGCCAGCAGGCAGACCGGGACAGGGGATGAAAAACTGTTTTTT	CASRQTGTGDEKLFF
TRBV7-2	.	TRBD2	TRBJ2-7	TGTGCCAGCAGCTTAGCTGCTAGCGGGGGAAGCTCCTACGAGCAGTACTTC	CASSLAASGGSSYEQYF
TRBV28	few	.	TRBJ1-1	TGTGCCAGCAGCCTGGTGACACGGGAAGCTTTCTTT	CASSLVTREAFF
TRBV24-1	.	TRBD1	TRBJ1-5	TGTGCCACCCAACCCAGGGACAGACGTTTCTTTCAGCCCCAGCATTTT	CATQPRDRRFFQPQHF
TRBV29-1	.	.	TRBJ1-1	TGCAGCGTTGTTTCTCTGGCGGGGAACACTGAAGCTTTCTTT	CSVVSLAGNTEAFF
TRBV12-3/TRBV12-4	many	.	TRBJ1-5	TGTGCCACATGTTCGGGTAATCAGCCCCAGCATTTT	CATCSGNQPQHF
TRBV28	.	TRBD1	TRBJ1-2	TGTGCCAGCAGGACCGGGACAGGGACTCGGGGCTACACCTTC	CASRTGTGTRGYTF
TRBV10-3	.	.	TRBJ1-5	TGTGCCATCAGTGAGTCGAGTAGCAATCAGCCCCAGCATTTT	CAISESSSNQPQHF
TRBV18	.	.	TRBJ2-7	TGTGCCAGCTCACTACGGGACGGGAGAGCCTACGAGCAGTACTTC	CASSLRDGRAYEQYF
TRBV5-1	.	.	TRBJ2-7	TGCGCCAGCAGCTTGGGCGCGGGCAGCTACGAGCAGTACTTC	CASSLGAGSYEQYF
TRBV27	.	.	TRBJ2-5	TGTGCCAGCAGTTTTATGGCAGAACGAAGTGGGACCCAGTACTTC	CASSFMAERSGTQYF
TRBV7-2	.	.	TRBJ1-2	TGTGCCAGCAGCTTAGGGCCCAACCGAGGCTATGGCTACACCTTC	CASSLGPNRGYGYTF
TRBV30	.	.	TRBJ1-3	TGTGCCTGGAGTGTACAGTCTGGAAACACCATATATTTT	CAWSVQSGNTIYF
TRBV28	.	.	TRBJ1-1	TGTGCCAGCGGCGGTGCAGGGACCGTGGGGGGAGCTTTCTTT	CASGGAGTVGGAFF
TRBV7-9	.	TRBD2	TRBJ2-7	TGTGCCAGCAGCTGGGAGGGCAACGAGCAGTACTTC	CASSWEGNEQYF
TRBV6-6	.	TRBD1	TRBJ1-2	TGTGCCAGCAGTTACGCTAGGACAGGGGACTATGGCTACACCTTC	CASSYARTGDYGYTF
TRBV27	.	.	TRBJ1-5	TGTGCCAGCAGTTTTCGGGGGGCCTTTAATGGCGTGGACTATCAGCCCCAGCATTTT	CASSFRGAFNGVDYQPQHF
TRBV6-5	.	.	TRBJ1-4	TGTGCCAGCAGCCTGGACTCAACGGAAAAACTGTTTTTT	CASSLDSTEKLFF
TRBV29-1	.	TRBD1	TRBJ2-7	TGCAGCGTCGCAGACAGGGCGCACGAGCAGTACTTC	CSVADRAHEQYF
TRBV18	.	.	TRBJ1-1	TGTGCCAGCTCTACGACAGTAACGAACACTGAAGCTTTCTTT	CASSTTVTNTEAFF
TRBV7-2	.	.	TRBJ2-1	TGTGCCAGCAGCTTACATCTGTCGCGTGGAGATTTCTACAATGAGCAGTTCTTC	CASSLHLSRGDFYNEQFF
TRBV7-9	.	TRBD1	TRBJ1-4	TGTGCCAGCAGCCCAGACAGGGGGAATGAAAAACTGTTTTTT	CASSPDRGNEKLFF
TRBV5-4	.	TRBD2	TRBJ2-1	TGTGCCAGCGGGATTTTAGCGGGAGCCCCGAATGAGCAGTTCTTC	CASGILAGAPNEQFF
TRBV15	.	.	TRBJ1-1	TGTGCCACCAGCAGAGATCTCGGGGGGCGGACTGAAGCTTTCTTT	CATSRDLGGRTEAFF
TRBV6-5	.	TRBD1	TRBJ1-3	TGTGCCAGCAGTTTAGGGGGCGGATCTGGAAACACCATATATTTT	CASSLGGGSGNTIYF
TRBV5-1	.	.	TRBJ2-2	TGCGCCAGCAGCGTTCAGGTGTCTGACACCGGGGAGCTGTTTTTT	CASSVQVSDTGELFF
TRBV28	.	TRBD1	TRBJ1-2	TGTGCCAGCAGTTTACCGGGACAGCCATATGGCTACACCTTC	CASSLPGQPYGYTF
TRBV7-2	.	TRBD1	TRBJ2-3	TGTGCCAGCAGTAGACAGGGTGTTGTTGATACGCAGTATTTT	CASSRQGVVDTQYF
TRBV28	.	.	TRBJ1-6	TGTGCCAGCAGTTTAGGGGCAGCCGTGGCCTCCGTATTT	CASSLGAAVASVF
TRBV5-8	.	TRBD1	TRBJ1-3	TGTGCCAGCAGCTTGTGGCAGGGGGCCCTCTCTGGAAACACCATATATTTT	CASSLWQGALSGNTIYF